This TCR beta chain was identified in a study of blood T cells in healthy people across ages. PCR was performed a second time for roughly 7 to 11 cycles using a sample-barcoded 5' primer and a J-beta primer mix. Every sample gave at least 2.5 million paired-end reads containing CDR3. TCRdb redid the calling of the 5' RACE reads with MiXCR, one entry per CDR3 protein. The sample has some 1.7 million distinct CDR3 sequences; under 30% are singletons. This CDR3 is 14 amino acids long. V was pared by 7 bases and J by 0 bases, with 13 bases between. Germline CDR1 SGHVS, CDR2 FNYEAQ. Collection of 8.5 to 10 milliliters of peripheral blood was performed for each donor.

Sequencing input: blood. This TCR came from a woman aged 30 to 39 in good health. The chain combines TRBV7-6 with TRBJ2-7; the D gene is possibly TRBD1 (6 bases). CDR3 in DNA: TGTGCCAGCACCGGGACACCCGGCTCCTACGAGCAGTACTTC. Residues: CASTGTPGSYEQYF.